This is a list of T cell receptor beta chains from one sample in a study of T-cell reconstitution after alpha-beta-depleted transplantation in children. TCRdb analysed the PCR reads with MiXCR anew, one entry per CDR3 protein. The repertoire includes around 100,000 distinct CDR3 sequences, 9% to 12% of them detected once, and less than 35% sits in the top ten. Sequencing used PBMCs, obtained before TCRalphabeta/CD19-depleted stem cell transplant. These receptor sequences come from a boy aged 2 to 10 with acute lymphoblastic leukemia, due to receive a stem cell transplant. The CDR3 runs from the conserved cysteine through the conserved F or W. The D gene is left open where the match is weak. Only part of the rows carry a size: once, few, many, or a class if the clone is expanded.

D,size,J,V,CDR3,DNA
TRBD2,.,TRBJ2-1,TRBV6-1,CASSRTSGRGNNEQFF,TGTGCCAGCAGTAGGACTAGCGGGAGGGGGAACAATGAGCAGTTCTTC
TRBD1,few,TRBJ2-2,TRBV7-2,CASSLGQGDTGELFF,TGTGCCAGCAGCTTAGGGCAGGGGGACACCGGGGAGCTGTTTTTT
.,.,TRBJ2-2,TRBV10-3,CATRNQGHTGELFF,TGTGCCACCAGGAACCAGGGCCACACCGGGGAGCTGTTTTTT
.,many,TRBJ2-5,TRBV5-1,CASSWGSEETQYF,TGCGCCAGCAGCTGGGGTAGCGAAGAGACCCAGTACTTC
.,many,TRBJ2-5,TRBV20-1,CSASGQKTQYF,TGCAGTGCTAGTGGTCAAAAGACCCAGTACTTC
.,.,TRBJ1-4,TRBV5-1,CASSPQPGNEKLFF,TGCGCCAGCAGCCCTCAGCCGGGGAATGAAAAACTGTTTTTT
.,.,TRBJ1-1,TRBV29-1,CSVDGQNMNTEAFF,TGCAGCGTTGATGGACAAAACATGAACACTGAAGCTTTCTTT
.,few,TRBJ2-3,TRBV6-5,CASSRGGGTQYF,TGTGCCAGCAGCAGGGGGGGCGGAACGCAGTATTTT
TRBD2,many,TRBJ2-7,TRBV5-6,CASSPGTSGEPYEQYF,TGTGCCAGCAGCCCCGGGACTAGCGGGGAACCCTACGAGCAGTACTTC
.,many,TRBJ1-5,TRBV20-1,CSARDRAAGYWHF,TGCAGTGCTAGAGATCGGGCCGCGGGTTACTGGCATTTT
TRBD2,many,TRBJ2-3,TRBV20-1,CSARNSGNPHTQYF,TGCAGTGCTAGGAATAGCGGGAACCCCCATACGCAGTATTTT
.,many,TRBJ1-2,TRBV5-6,CASSLGDRQAPYGYTF,TGTGCCAGCAGCTTGGGTGATCGACAGGCCCCCTATGGCTACACCTTC
.,many,TRBJ2-7,TRBV12-3/TRBV12-4,CASTPGLSRDEQYF,TGTGCCAGCACCCCGGGACTTTCTAGGGACGAGCAGTACTTC
TRBD1,many,TRBJ1-1,TRBV18,CASSNGLQGASSEAFF,TGTGCCAGCTCCAATGGTCTGCAGGGGGCGTCGAGTGAAGCTTTCTTT
.,few,TRBJ1-5,TRBV27,CASSLLWGGQPQHF,TGTGCCAGCAGCCTACTGTGGGGGGGACAGCCCCAGCATTTT
TRBD2,.,TRBJ2-1,TRBV9,CASSVVDGGRPPNEQFF,TGTGCCAGCAGCGTAGTCGATGGCGGGAGGCCCCCTAATGAGCAGTTCTTC
TRBD2,.,TRBJ2-1,TRBV5-1,CASSLVQRENNEQFF,TGCGCCAGCAGCTTGGTACAGCGGGAGAACAATGAGCAGTTCTTC
TRBD2,few,TRBJ2-3,TRBV18,CASSPQTSGRRSDTQYF,TGTGCCAGCTCACCGCAAACTAGCGGGAGGAGGTCAGATACGCAGTATTTT
.,few,TRBJ2-1,TRBV5-6,CASSWGGEQFF,TGTGCCAGCAGCTGGGGCGGGGAGCAGTTCTTC
TRBD1,.,TRBJ2-3,TRBV29-1,CSGQGWGSTDTQYF,TGCAGCGGACAGGGATGGGGTAGCACAGATACGCAGTATTTT
.,.,TRBJ2-7,TRBV7-9,CASKPRGPSYEQYF,TGTGCCAGCAAACCAAGGGGACCGTCCTACGAGCAGTACTTC
.,many,TRBJ2-7,TRBV4-1,CASSQDGGHSYEQYF,TGCGCCAGCAGCCAAGATGGTGGACACTCATACGAGCAGTACTTC
.,.,TRBJ2-7,TRBV6-5,CASSYLGQNEQYF,TGTGCCAGCAGTTACCTGGGTCAGAACGAGCAGTACTTC
.,few,TRBJ2-2,TRBV11-2,CASSLNLGTGELFF,TGTGCCAGCAGCCTCAATTTGGGGACCGGGGAGCTGTTTTTT
.,.,TRBJ2-1,TRBV29-1,CSVAYGSSYNEQFF,TGCAGCGTTGCGTACGGGAGCTCCTACAATGAGCAGTTCTTC
.,.,TRBJ2-3,TRBV20-1,CSAREDGGTQYF,TGCAGTGCTAGAGAGGATGGTGGTACGCAGTATTTT
TRBD2,many,TRBJ2-2,TRBV9,CASSVELAAGGSTGELFF,TGTGCCAGCAGCGTAGAGTTAGCCGCGGGAGGGTCCACCGGGGAGCTGTTTTTT